These 26 T cell receptor beta chains were sequenced from one sample in a study of shared clonotypes between healthy human individuals. Profiled with immunoSEQ multiplex PCR; TCRdb holds only in-frame clones, not every one. Of 850,000 to 1,200,000 clones in the sample, 65% to 80% were seen once. Sequencing input: memory CD4+ T cells sorted from blood. Sample subset: CD45RA-negative fraction. Receptors were obtained from a man between 18 and 29 years old in good health.

The gene calls are TRBV13 and TRBJ2-3, with 7 bases matching TRBD1. This CDR3 contains 15 residues. Germline lookup yields CDR1 PRHDT and CDR2 FYEKMQ (reference sequence). Trimming cost V 3 bases and J 6 bases; bases outside gene matches: 9. CDR3 residues: CASSLGDSLGDTQYF. In nucleotides, the CDR3 is TGTGCCAGCAGCTTGGGGGACAGCCTGGGGGATACGCAGTATTTT.

The chain links TRBV7-8 to TRBJ1-1; D gene unclear. With 2 bases removed from V and 3 bases from J, the gap between germline ends came to 7 bases. The CDR3 is 13 residues long. The V gene's germline CDR1 is SGHVS and CDR2 FQNEAQ. CDR3 sequence: CASSLSGYTEAFF. The CDR3 DNA reads TGTGCCAGCAGCTTATCCGGGTACACTGAAGCTTTCTTT.

This chain uses TRBV11-2 with TRBJ1-6; D is uncertain. Germline CDR1 and CDR2: SGHAT and FQNNGV. There are 14 residues in the CDR3. V shed 5 bases and J shed 7 bases, with 12 bases lying between them. CDR3 protein: CASSPTYGNSPLHF. In DNA form, the CDR3 reads TGTGCCAGCAGCCCTACCTACGGAAATTCACCCCTCCACTTT.

This rearrangement joins TRBV6-6 to TRBJ2-2; 13 bases line up with TRBD2. Germline assignment: CDR1 MNHNY and CDR2 SVGAGI (reference sequence). This CDR3 spans 16 amino acids. The J segment lost 6 bases and the V segment lost 6 bases, leaving 7 bases of the junction unmatched. CDR3 DNA: TGTGCCAGCAGCCCCGGACTAGCGGGAGAGGCCGGGGAGCTGTTTTTT. This sequence encodes CASSPGLAGEAGELFF.

J is TRBJ2-5 and V is TRBV25-1; D is undetermined. Per the germline V gene, CDR1 is MGHDK and CDR2 is SYGVNS. The length of the CDR3 is 12 residues. Trimming took off 5 bases at V and 5 bases at J, with 9 bases between the two ends. CDR3 in DNA: TGTGCCAGCAGTTCGAGTTGGGAGACCCAGTACTTC. This encodes CASSSSWETQYF.

The DNA for the CDR3 is TGTGCCAGTAGTATTCGCACAATTGGTCAGCCCCAGCATTTT. It codes for CASSIRTIGQPQHF. The chain is built from TRBV19 and TRBJ1-5; D is undetermined. Germline V gene sequence: CDR1 LNHDA, CDR2 SQIVND (reference sequence). With 3 bases removed from V and 6 bases from J, the gap between germline ends came to 12 bases. This CDR3 contains 14 residues.

The gene calls are TRBV5-4 and TRBJ1-2; possibly TRBD1 for D (5 bases). Trimming pared 0 bases from V and 4 bases from J, leaving 13 bases between. CDR1 is SGHNT and CDR2 is YYREEE in the germline V gene (reference sequence). The CDR3 contains 15 residues. CDR3 nucleotides: TGTGCCAGCAGCTTGGGACAGTGGAAGTTCTATGGCTACACCTTC. Residues: CASSLGQWKFYGYTF. Full variable domain (remainder filled in from reference TRBV5-4 and TRBJ1-2): ETGVTQSPTHLIKTRGQQVTLRCSSQSGHNTVSWYQQALGQGPQFIFQYYREEENGRGNFPPRFSGLQFPNYSSELNVNALELDDSALYLCASSLGQWKFYGYTFGSGTRLTVV.

This clone was detected once. The chain combines TRBV5-1 with TRBJ2-2; 7 bases match TRBD2. CDR3 size: 15 residues. V lost 4 bases and J lost 4; bases outside the gene matches: 7. The germline CDR1 and CDR2 sequences are SGHRS and YFSETQ. Here the CDR3 DNA reads TGCGCCAGCAGCGTCCGGGGGGAATCCACCGGGGAGCTGTTTTTT. Encoded protein: CASSVRGESTGELFF.

The chain links TRBV28 to TRBJ1-6; a weak D match, TRBD1 (5 bases). The germline gives CDR1 MDHEN, CDR2 SYDVKM. Trimming pared 1 base from V and 9 bases from J, leaving 10 bases between. CDR3 length: 14 residues. The CDR3 is CASSLLAGSSPLHF. DNA of the CDR3: TGTGCCAGCAGTTTATTGGCAGGGAGTTCACCCCTCCACTTT.

The V gene is TRBV6-6, the J gene TRBJ1-5; D not resolved. Germline V CDR1 and CDR2: MNHNY, SVGAGI (reference sequence). Trimming took 7 bases from V and 4 from J, leaving 11 bases between them. CDR3 size: 13 residues. DNA of the CDR3: TGTGCCAGCATCTCGGGGATTAATCAGCCCCAGCATTTT. It codes for CASISGINQPQHF.

V gene TRBV7-2 combines with J gene TRBJ2-7, with 7 bases that match TRBD2. This CDR3 has 16 amino acids. Germline-derived CDR1 and CDR2 are SGHTA and FQGNSA. V lost 5 bases and J lost 0; bases outside the gene matches: 10. CDR3 nucleotide sequence: TGTGCCAGCAGCGCTACCGGGACTACAAGCTCCTACGAGCAGTACTTC. This encodes CASSATGTTSSYEQYF.

The CDR3: CASSPVSETQYF. The DNA of the CDR3 is TGTGCCAGCAGCCCCGTTTCAGAGACCCAGTACTTC. This rearrangement joins TRBV7-6 to TRBJ2-5; D call uncertain. The germline CDR1 and CDR2 sequences are SGHVS and FNYEAQ. Trimming shortened V by 5 bases and J by 4 bases, and 8 bases separated the two germline ends. The CDR3 extends over 12 amino acids.

A remark on this clone: The same CDR3 also results from other DNA sequences found in this sample. J is TRBJ1-4 and V is TRBV7-2, with 7 bases lining up with TRBD1. The CDR3 is 14 residues long. V was clipped by 4 bases and J by 4 bases; unmatched bases: 3. Germline-derived CDR1 and CDR2 are SGHTA and FQGNSA. CDR3 nucleotide sequence: TGTGCCAGCAGCTCGGGACAGATTAATGAAAAACTGTTTTTT. Protein product: CASSSGQINEKLFF.

This chain links TRBV9 with TRBJ2-7, with 7 bases fitting TRBD1. V shed 3 bases and J 6 bases; nucleotides not matched to a gene: 12. Germline V gene data show CDR1 as SGDLS and CDR2 as YYNGEE. This CDR3 region has 15 residues. The CDR3 nucleotides read TGTGCCAGCAGCGCCCGGACAGGAACGGACCCCGAGCAGTACTTC. The encoded protein is CASSARTGTDPEQYF. Variable domain in full (rest from reference TRBV9 and TRBJ2-7): DSGVTQTPKHLITATGQRVTLRCSPRSGDLSVYWYQQSLDQGLQFLIQYYNGEERAKGNILERFSAQQFPDLHSELNLSSLELGDSALYFCASSARTGTDPEQYFGPGTRLTVT.

The J gene is TRBJ1-1, the V gene TRBV18, with no clear D. Between the trimmed V and J ends, which lost 5 bases and 0 bases, there was a span of 7 bases. The CDR3 consists of 13 residues. The germline CDR1 and CDR2 sequences are KGHSH and LQKENI. The CDR3 region is CASSTDMNTEAFF. The CDR3 region has the DNA TGTGCCAGCTCAACTGATATGAACACTGAAGCTTTCTTT. Drawing the rest from reference TRBV18 and TRBJ1-1, the complete variable domain is NAGVMQNPRHLVRRRGQEARLRCSPMKGHSHVYWYRQLPEEGLKFMVYLQKENIIDESGMPKERFSAEFPKEGPSILRIQQVVRGDSAAYFCASSTDMNTEAFFGQGTRLTVV.

The chain links TRBV6-1 to TRBJ1-5; D call uncertain. Trimming shortened V by 2 bases and J by 7 bases, and 15 bases separated the two germline ends. The germline CDR1 and CDR2 sequences are MNHNS and SASEGT. CDR3 size: 15 residues. The CDR3 is CASSETRGGRQPQHF. The CDR3 nucleotides are TGTGCCAGCAGTGAAACACGGGGAGGGAGACAGCCCCAGCATTTT.

In its sample, this clone was seen a few times. The chain has TRBV7-2 and TRBJ1-1; D ambiguous. Germline V lookup: CDR1 SGHTA, CDR2 FQGNSA. This CDR3 has 14 amino acids. V was clipped by 1 base and J by 5 bases, with 11 bases between them. The CDR3 nucleotides read TGTGCCAGCAGCTTAGAGGGAAGGAGGACTGAAGCTTTCTTT. It specifies CASSLEGRRTEAFF.

The chain carries TRBV19 and TRBJ2-3, with unresolved D. From germline, CDR1 is LNHDA and CDR2 SQIVND (reference sequence). Between the trimmed V and J ends, which lost 0 bases and 2 bases, there was a span of 9 bases. The CDR3 covers 15 residues. The CDR3 DNA is TGTGCCAGTAGTATAGAAGGGCTATACACAGATACGCAGTATTTT. Its protein is CASSIEGLYTDTQYF.

The gene calls are TRBV21-1 and TRBJ2-7. TRBV21-1 constitutes a pseudogene. CDR3 length: 14 amino acids. The CDR3 region is CARQSGALPYEQYF. The DNA for the CDR3 is TGTGCCAGACAGTCGGGGGCCCTACCCTACGAGCAGTACTTC.

This clone occurred once. The rearrangement links TRBV30 to TRBJ2-2; 9 bases are a match to TRBD2. The CDR3 spans 17 residues. V lost 3 bases, J lost 2 bases, and 10 bases stayed unmatched. In germline, CDR1 is GTSNPN, CDR2 SVGIG (reference sequence). CDR3 sequence (DNA): TGTGCCTGGAGGGGGGTAGCGGGAGTCTTAAACACCGGGGAGCTGTTTTTT. This gives the protein CAWRGVAGVLNTGELFF.

The chain combines TRBV4-1 with TRBJ2-2; TRBD2 aligns across 8 bases. The CDR3 length is 15 residues. Unmatched junction bases numbered 4, after V lost 4 bases and J lost 3 bases. The germline V gene encodes CDR1 MGHRA and CDR2 YSYEKL. The CDR3, as DNA: TGCGCCAGCAGCCTAGCGGGAAGGGACACCGGGGAGCTGTTTTTT. It is translated as CASSLAGRDTGELFF.

CDR3 protein: CASRFDRGSYNEQFF. In nucleotides, the CDR3 is TGTGCCAGCAGATTTGACAGGGGTTCTTACAATGAGCAGTTCTTC. The V and J genes are TRBV5-6 and TRBJ2-1; 8 positions match TRBD1. V gave up 5 bases and J gave up 4 bases; unmatched junction bases: 8. CDR3 size: 15 residues. CDR1 and CDR2 (germline): SGHDT, YYEEEE.

This clone showed up just once. The rearrangement uses TRBV18 and TRBJ2-1; D possibly corresponds to TRBD1 (5 bases). Trimming left V 2 bases short and J 3 bases short, with 11 bases between. The CDR3 covers 15 residues. Germline lookup yields CDR1 KGHSH and CDR2 LQKENI. The CDR3 nucleotides read TGTGCCAGCTCACCAAAATGGACAAGCTACAATGAGCAGTTCTTC. Translated, it gives CASSPKWTSYNEQFF.

This chain links TRBV7-6 with TRBJ2-6, with 12 bases lining up with TRBD2. CDR1 and CDR2 (germline): SGHVS, FNYEAQ. Trimming took 8 bases from V and 0 from J; bases not matched to a gene: 2. There are 16 residues in the CDR3. In nucleotides, the CDR3 is TGTGCCAGCCGGGGACTAGCGGGCTCTGGGGCCAACGTCCTGACTTTC. As protein: CASRGLAGSGANVLTF.

The V and J genes are TRBV28 and TRBJ1-1, with 9 bases matching TRBD1. Germline trimming cut 5 bases from V and 13 bases from J; bases unmatched to any gene: 8. Germline V gives CDR1 MDHEN, CDR2 SYDVKM. The CDR3 loop spans 12 amino acids. CDR3 bases: TGTGCCAGCAGTCCATATAGGGACAGGGTTTTCTTT. It codes for CASSPYRDRVFF. Full variable domain (missing parts from reference TRBV28 and TRBJ1-1): DVKVTQSSRYLVKRTGEKVFLECVQDMDHENMFWYRQDPGLGLRLIYFSYDVKMKEKGDIPEGYSVSREKKERFSLILESASTNQTSMYLCASSPYRDRVFFGQGTRLTVV.

The chain uses TRBV7-5 and TRBJ2-1; TRBD2 was called by the table and not checked on the DNA. TRBV7-5 represents a pseudogene. The CDR3 has 16 residues. This chain's CDR3 is CARSLVSKQLYNEQFF. CDR3 nucleotide sequence: TGTGCCAGAAGCTTAGTAAGCAAGCAACTCTACAATGAGCAGTTCTTC.